This T cell receptor (beta chain) was found in a study of shared clonotypes between healthy human individuals. Study summary: Three plates each covered CD4 naive and memory; CD8 naive two, CD8 memory one.

Trimming left V 0 bases short and J 8 bases short, with 15 bases between. CDR3 length: 15 amino acids. Looked up from germline, CDR1 is SGHRS and CDR2 is YFSETQ. The authors ran the assay at deep level. Per the authors' pipeline: Filtering differed since immunoSEQ provided only junctions, with no quality scores. The protocol was immunoSEQ multiplex PCR, while the TCRdb copy is restricted to in-frame clones and leaves out a portion. The V and J calls and the clone size are those of that table, but D and trimming were determined from the DNA. Of over 2,000,000 clones in the sample, 93% were seen once. CD45RO-negative, CCR7-selected cells formed the naive CD8 fraction, which excluded terminally differentiated effector memory CD45RA+ cells. Whole-study findings and limits: The four-donor shared clonotypes exceeded non-shared clonotypes in generation probability, with non-shared ones scoring lower.

The count of this clone is one. Antigen unknown. This receptor was identified in a man aged 18-30 years in good health. Some clones in this sample may be carry-over from other donors' samples. The rearrangement links TRBV5-1 to TRBJ2-1; D gene uncertain. The sequenced sample was naive CD8+ T cells from PBMCs. CDR3 coding DNA: TGCGCCAGCAGCTTGGTTGACTTTTCCTTCCATGAGCAGTTCTTC. Translated, it gives CASSLVDFSFHEQFF.